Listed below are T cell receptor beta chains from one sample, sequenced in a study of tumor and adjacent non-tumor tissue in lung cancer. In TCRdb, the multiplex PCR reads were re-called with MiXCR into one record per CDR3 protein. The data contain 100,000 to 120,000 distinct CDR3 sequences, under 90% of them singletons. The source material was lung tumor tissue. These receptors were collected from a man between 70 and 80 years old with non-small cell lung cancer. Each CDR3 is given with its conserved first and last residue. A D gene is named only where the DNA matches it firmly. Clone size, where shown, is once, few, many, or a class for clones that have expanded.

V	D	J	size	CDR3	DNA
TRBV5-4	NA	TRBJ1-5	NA	CAGSAQGRNEPQHF	TGTGCCGGCAGCGCGCAGGGGCGCAATGAGCCCCAGCATTTT
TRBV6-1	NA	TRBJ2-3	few	CVSSESSSTQYF	TGTGTCAGCAGTGAATCCAGTTCTACGCAGTATTTT
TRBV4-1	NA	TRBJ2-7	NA	CASSRGFNRVHEQYF	TGCGCCAGCAGCCGAGGGTTTAACAGGGTCCACGAGCAGTACTTC
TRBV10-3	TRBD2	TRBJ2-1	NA	CAIRSRTSGSYDEQFF	TGTGCCATCAGGTCCCGCACTAGCGGGAGTTACGATGAGCAGTTCTTC
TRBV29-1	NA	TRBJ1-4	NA	CSVCGILHEKQFF	TGCAGCGTCTGCGGCATTCTCCATGAAAAACAGTTTTTT
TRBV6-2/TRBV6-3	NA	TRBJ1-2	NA	CASSRSGQGGYTF	TGTGCCAGCAGTCGTTCGGGACAAGGTGGCTACACTTTC
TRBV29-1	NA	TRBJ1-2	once	CSIADGYDNTF	TGCAGCATTGCGGACGGTTATGACAACACCTTC
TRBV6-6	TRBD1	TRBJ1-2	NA	CASDMDRGNSLCSYTF	TGCGCCAGCGATATGGACAGGGGGAACTCGCTCTGTAGCTACACCTTC
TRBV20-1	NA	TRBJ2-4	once	CSANKVAKNIQYF	TGCAGTGCTAACAAAGTAGCCAAAAACATTCAGTATTTC
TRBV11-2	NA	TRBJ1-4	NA	CASSRTGISNEKLFF	TGTGCCAGCAGCAGAACTGGAATAAGTAATGAAAAACTGTTTTTT
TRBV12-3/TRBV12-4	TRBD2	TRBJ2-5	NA	CASSGLAGAVETQCF	TGTGCCAGCAGCGGACTAGCGGGAGCGGTGGAGACCCAGTGCTTC
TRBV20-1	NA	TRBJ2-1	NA	CRTRDTQASYNEQFF	TGCAGAACTAGAGATACCCAGGCCTCCTACAATGAGCAGTTCTTC
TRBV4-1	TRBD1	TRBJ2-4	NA	CARSQVGQGPEPPYF	TGCGCCAGGAGCCAAGTAGGACAGGGACCTGAGCCGCCGTACTTC
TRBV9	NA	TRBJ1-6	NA	CANSVGEGNSPLHF	TGTGCCAACAGCGTTGGAGAGGGGAATTCACCCCTCCACTTT
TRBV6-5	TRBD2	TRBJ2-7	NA	CASSLAGARETYEQYF	TGTGCCAGCAGTCTTGCGGGAGCGAGGGAAACCTACGAGCAGTATTTC
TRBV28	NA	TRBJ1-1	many	CASSLWPASDTVNTEAFF	TGTGCCAGCAGTTTATGGCCCGCGTCTGATACAGTTAACACTGAAGCTTTCTTT
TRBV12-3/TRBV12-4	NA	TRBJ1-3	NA	CASTVRGNTIYF	TGTGCCAGCACCGTACGTGGAAACACCATATATTTT
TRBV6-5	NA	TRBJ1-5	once	CAGSTRVGATGHPQHF	TGTGCCGGCAGTACCCGGGTGGGGGCAACGGGTCATCCCCAGCATTTT
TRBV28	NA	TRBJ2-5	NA	CASSFNVYRATETQYF	TGTGCCAGCAGTTTTAATGTCTACCGTGCAACAGAGACCCAGTACTTC
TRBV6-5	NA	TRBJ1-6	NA	CASNYSDGKNSPLHF	TGTGCAAGCAATTATTCCGACGGTAAAAATTCACCGCTCCACTTT
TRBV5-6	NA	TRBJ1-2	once	CVSSLGPNKRYGYTF	TGTGTCAGCAGCTTAGGACCGAACAAGCGGTATGGCTACACATTC
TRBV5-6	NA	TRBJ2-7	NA	CASSPGGLSYEQYF	TGTGCCAGCAGCCCTGGCGGGTTGTCCTATGAGCAGTACTTC
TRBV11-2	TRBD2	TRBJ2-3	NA	CAISLVTSGTDTLYF	TGTGCCATCAGCTTAGTTACTAGCGGCACAGATACGCTGTATTTT
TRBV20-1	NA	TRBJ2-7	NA	CSVDPLTRSYEQHF	TGCAGTGTGGACCCCCTAACCCGCTCCTACGAGCAGCACTTC
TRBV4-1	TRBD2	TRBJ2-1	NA	CAISLSPAGAYSEQFF	TGCGCCATCTCACTCTCTCCAGCGGGAGCCTACAGTGAGCAGTTCTTC
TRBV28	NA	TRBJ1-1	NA	CASSTNVRGRATEAFF	TGTGCCAGCAGTACCAACGTCCGCGGTCGTGCCACTGAAGCTTTCTTT
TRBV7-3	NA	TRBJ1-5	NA	CASSRGGGGLFSNQPQHF	TGTGCCAGCTCCCGAGGAGGGGGGGGGCTTTTTAGCAATCAGCCCCAGCATTTT
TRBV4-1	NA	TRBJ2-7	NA	CTSSLGPRSYEQHF	TGCACCAGCAGCCTGGGACCGCGCTCCTACGAGCAGCACTTC
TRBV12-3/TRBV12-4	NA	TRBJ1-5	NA	CASSLATANRPQHF	TGTGCCAGCAGTTTGGCAACAGCCAATCGGCCCCAGCACTTT
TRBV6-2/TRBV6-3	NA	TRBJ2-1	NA	CASRPTDWGDNEQFF	TGTGCCAGCAGGCCGACAGACTGGGGGGACAATGAGCAGTTCTTT
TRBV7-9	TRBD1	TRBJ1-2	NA	CASTLVGGTGGSYGYTF	TGTGCCAGCACCCTGGTAGGGGGCACAGGGGGCAGCTATGGCTACACCTTC
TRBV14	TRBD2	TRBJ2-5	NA	CVSSQGGLANWPETQYF	TGTGTCAGCAGCCAGGGGGGACTAGCGAATTGGCCAGAGACCCAGTATTTC
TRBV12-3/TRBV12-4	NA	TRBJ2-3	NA	CASSLLKGASTNTQYF	TGTGCCAGCAGTTTACTCAAAGGGGCCTCCACAAATACGCAGTATTTT
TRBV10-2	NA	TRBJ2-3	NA	CASSDRGHTDTRYF	TGCGCCAGCAGTGATCGGGGGCACACAGATACACGGTATTTT
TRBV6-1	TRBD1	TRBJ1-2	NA	CASGEGTGVYGYIF	TGTGCCAGCGGCGAAGGGACAGGGGTTTATGGCTACATCTTC
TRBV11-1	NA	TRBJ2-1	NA	CVRSPRPGRGPHEQFF	TGTGTCAGAAGCCCCCGGCCGGGACGGGGGCCACATGAGCAGTTCTTC
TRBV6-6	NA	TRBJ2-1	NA	CASTAYEQFF	TGTGCCAGCACTGCCTATGAGCAGTTCTTC
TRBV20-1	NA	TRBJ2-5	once	CGAAGTAKSSKYF	TGCGGTGCCGCCGGGACTGCGAAATCGAGCAAGTACTTC
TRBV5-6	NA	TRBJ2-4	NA	CASSATAKGVIGNIQYF	TGTGCCAGCAGCGCTACCGCGAAAGGGGTCATTGGAAACATTCAGTACTTC
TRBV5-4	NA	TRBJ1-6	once	CASSPGYVLYNSPLHF	TGTGCCAGCAGCCCGGGGTATGTCCTATATAATTCACCCCTCCACTTT
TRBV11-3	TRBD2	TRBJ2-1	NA	CASSLLGTSGGYNEQLF	TGTGCCAGCAGCCTCCTAGGGACTAGCGGGGGCTACAACGAGCAACTCTTC
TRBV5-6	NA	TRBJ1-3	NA	CDSSSVGKTGNTIYF	TGTGACAGCAGCTCGGTGGGTAAAACTGGAAACACCATATATTTT
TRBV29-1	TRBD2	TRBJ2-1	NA	CSVDVAGVYNEHFF	TGCAGTGTTGACGTAGCGGGAGTGTACAATGAGCACTTCTTC
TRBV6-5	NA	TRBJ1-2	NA	CVSSYSPPAESYAF	TGTGTCAGTAGTTACTCTCCCCCCGCGGAAAGCTACGCCTTC
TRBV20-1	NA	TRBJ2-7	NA	CSARNPSGGGTYELYF	TGCAGTGCTAGGAATCCATCCGGGGGCGGTACCTACGAGCTCTACTTC
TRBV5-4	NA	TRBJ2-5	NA	CASSLGREETRYF	TGTGCCAGCAGCTTGGGGAGGGAAGAGACCCGGTACTTC
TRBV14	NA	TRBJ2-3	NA	CASSQEAVTTNTQYF	TGTGCCAGCAGCCAAGAGGCAGTTACGACAAATACTCAGTATTTT
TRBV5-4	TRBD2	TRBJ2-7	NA	CASSPTAGGYEQYF	TGTGCCAGCAGCCCCACAGCGGGAGGTTACGAGCAGTACTTC
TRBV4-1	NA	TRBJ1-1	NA	CASSTQGSTEASF	TGCGCCAGCAGCACCCAGGGTAGCACTGAAGCTTCCTTT
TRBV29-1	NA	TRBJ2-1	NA	CSVGGTEQFF	TGCAGCGTCGGGGGTACAGAGCAGTTCTTC
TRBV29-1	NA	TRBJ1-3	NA	CSVELVHSGNTIYF	TGCAGCGTTGAATTGGTTCACTCTGGAAACACCATATACTTT
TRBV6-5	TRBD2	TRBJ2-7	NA	CDSSHTSGSSYKQYF	TGTGACAGCAGCCATACTAGCGGGAGCTCCTACAAGCAGTACTTC
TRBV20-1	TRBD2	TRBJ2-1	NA	CSARPFPASGRLYNEQFF	TGCAGTGCTAGACCCTTCCCGGCTAGCGGGAGGCTCTACAATGAGCAGTTCTTC
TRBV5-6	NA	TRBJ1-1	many	CASSLNGAGMNTEAFF	TGTGCCAGCAGCTTGAACGGGGCGGGAATGAACACTGAAGCTTTCTTT
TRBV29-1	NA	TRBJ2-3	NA	CSVASETGETDTQYF	TGCAGCGTCGCGTCCGAGACAGGAGAAACAGATACGCAGTATTTT